Sequencing of this TCR beta chain was carried out in a study of blood T cells in healthy people across ages. Primed by a sample-barcoded 5' primer and a J-beta primer mix, a second PCR proceeded for about 6 to 11 cycles. TCRdb reprocessed the 5' RACE reads with MiXCR, giving one entry per CDR3 protein. Altogether 1,300,000 or so distinct CDR3 sequences are present, approximately 59% being singletons, with the ten largest covering roughly 7%. Germline CDR1 and CDR2: SQVTM and ANQGSEA. The ends were cut back, 5 bases at V and 2 bases at J, with 10 bases in the middle. This CDR3 contains 12 residues. Sequenced sample: blood. This sequence originates from a man younger than 30 in good health. This chain links TRBV29-1 with TRBJ2-7, with D possibly TRBD1 on 6 matching bases. The CDR3, as DNA: TGCAGCGTTACGGACAGTACCTACGAGCAGTACTTC. It encodes CSVTDSTYEQYF.